This T cell receptor (beta chain) was sequenced during a study of blood T cell repertoires in COVID-19. Study-level information: From the United States, Italy and Spain came samples of acute and convalescent COVID-19.

The CDR3 is 13 amino acids. Deletions cut 1 base from V and 8 bases from J, with 9 bases between. CDR1 is LGHNA, CDR2 YNFKEQ, per germline. The protocol was immunoSEQ multiplex PCR, while the TCRdb copy is restricted to in-frame clones and leaves out a portion. The sample consists of hundreds of thousands of clones, around 83% of them appearing once. Specimen: PBMCs or T cells enriched from blood (not recorded which). This sequence originates from a man aged 35 to 55 who had been exposed to COVID-19. The rearrangement uses TRBV4-2 and TRBJ2-1; tentatively, D is TRBD2 (6 bases). CDR3 in DNA: TGTGCCAGCAGCCAAGGGAGGGGCGATGAGCAGTTCTTC. It is translated as CASSQGRGDEQFF.